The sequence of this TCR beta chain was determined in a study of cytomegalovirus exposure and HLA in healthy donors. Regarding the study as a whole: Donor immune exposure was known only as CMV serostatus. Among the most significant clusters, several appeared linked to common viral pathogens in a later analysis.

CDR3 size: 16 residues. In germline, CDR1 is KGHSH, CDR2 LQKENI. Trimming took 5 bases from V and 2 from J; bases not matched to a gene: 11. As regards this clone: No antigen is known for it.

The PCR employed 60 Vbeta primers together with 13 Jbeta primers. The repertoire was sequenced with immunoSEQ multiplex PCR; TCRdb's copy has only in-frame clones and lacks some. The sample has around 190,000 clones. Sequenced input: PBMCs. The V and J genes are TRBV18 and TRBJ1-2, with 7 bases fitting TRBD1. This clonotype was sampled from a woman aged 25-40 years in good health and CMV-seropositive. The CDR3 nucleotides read TGTGCCAGCTCATCCGGGACAGAGTTAAGGAACTATGGCTACACCTTC. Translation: CASSSGTELRNYGYTF.